This TCR beta chain is from a study of post-analysis software for immune sequencing data. A word on this clonotype: Its target is unknown.

Trimming removed 4 bases from V and 2 bases from J, with 5 bases in between. From germline, CDR1 is GTSNPN and CDR2 SVGIG (reference sequence). The CDR3 is made up of 11 amino acids. Included in the TCR beta cDNA libraries were unique molecular identifiers. Input of roughly 0.95 to 10 million T cells yielded 500,000 to 550,000 cDNA molecules. From the PCR reads, TCRdb called clonotypes with MiXCR, one entry per CDR3 protein. This table has 650,000 to 850,000 distinct CDR3 sequences, approximately 53% appearing once. Study conclusions and caveats: Included in a set of roughly five TRBV segments more frequent in patients than controls were TRBV5-6, TRBV5-1 and TRBV20-1.

The sample comprised blood. This TCR was sampled from a girl aged 5 to 17 with multiple sclerosis. J is TRBJ1-2 and V is TRBV30; no clear D gene. CDR3 protein: CAWMGNYGYTF. The DNA for the CDR3 is TGTGCCTGGATGGGGAACTATGGCTACACCTTC.